Given below is one T cell receptor beta chain in context. Its antigen is as yet unknown. TCRdb re-called the 5' RACE reads; one entry per CDR3 protein, DNA not given. Recorded for this sample: more than 120,000 distinct CDR3 sequences. This sample was taken from a study of monozygotic twins with inflammatory bowel disease. Regarding the study as a whole: Among patients, repertoires may have gained variability from differing immunosuppressive treatments. It was not supported that a single strong signal or clonotype was associated with IBD. Especially with disease activity, IBD patients had fewer clonotypes in common with others than healthy twins did.

CDR3 length: 14 residues. Germline V gene data show CDR1 as KGHSH and CDR2 as LQKENI. The rearrangement joins TRBV18 to TRBJ1-4; TCRdb indicates TRBD1, and absent DNA this call remains unverified. The source of this sequence is a human donor with ulcerative colitis or Crohn's disease, or a healthy co-twin of an affected twin (not recorded which). Sequenced: blood. CDR3 region: CASSPGAGREKLFF.